This T cell receptor (beta chain) was found in a study of regulatory T cells in long-lasting Graves disease. Regarding the study as a whole: New patients shared more than 750 public clonotypes, fewer than the approximately 2,500 shared by persistent patients.

The CDR3 sequence is 13 residues long. V gave up 2 bases and J gave up 4 bases, with 6 bases separating them. From germline, CDR1 is SGHTA and CDR2 FQGNSA. For TCR beta, libraries came from iRepertoire HTBI primers and Arm-PCR of CDR3 regions. TCRdb reanalysed the multiplex PCR reads using MiXCR and keeps one entry per CDR3 protein. The sample contains about 400,000 distinct CDR3 sequences, less than 25% of which appear only once. Time point specified: persistent/refractory GD, antithyroid drugs over 5 years with positive TRAb. The authors made the TCR library using RNA they extracted from PBMCs. This clonotype was seen more than once but under ten times. Its target is not known.

This clonotype originated in a female donor with Graves disease. Source: peripheral blood mononuclear cells (PBMCs), taken when the disease was refractory, from a patient treated with antithyroid drugs. The V gene is TRBV7-2, the J gene TRBJ1-5; no clear D gene. The CDR3 DNA reads TGTGCCAGCAGCTTAAGACCAAATCAGCCCCAGCATTTT. Its translation is CASSLRPNQPQHF.